The 10 T cell receptor beta chains below were found in one sample sequenced in a study of shared clonotypes between healthy human individuals. Data came from immunoSEQ multiplex PCR; TCRdb stores just in-frame clones and leaves some out. The repertoire includes roughly 2,500,000 clones, approximately 93% of them detected once, and 0.36% sits in the top ten. The sample comprised naive CD4+ T cells from PBMCs. Described subset: CD45RA+ positively selected. The receptors were sampled from a young man in good health. Some clones in this sample may be carry-over from other donors' samples.

About this clone: The same CDR3 also results from other DNA sequences found in this sample. The CDR3 here is CASSLTGRTEAFF. As DNA, the CDR3 is TGTGCCAGCAGCTTAACAGGGAGGACTGAAGCTTTCTTT. The chain combines TRBV11-2 with TRBJ1-1; D may be TRBD1 (6 bases). The V gene lost 2 bases and the J gene lost 5 bases, with 9 bases spanning the gap. The CDR3 covers 13 residues. Germline CDR1 and CDR2: SGHAT and FQNNGV.

This clone was seen a handful of times. V gene TRBV9 combines with J gene TRBJ1-1; D remains unclear. Germline V gene data show CDR1 as SGDLS and CDR2 as YYNGEE. CDR3 length: 15 residues. V was trimmed by 4 bases and J by 7 bases, leaving 20 bases between them. The CDR3 DNA sequence: TGTGCCAGCAGCCCCAACCCAATCGGGAGCGATGAAGCTTTCTTT. As protein: CASSPNPIGSDEAFF.

J is TRBJ2-7 and V is TRBV6-6; D is perhaps TRBD2 (5 bases). Germline values: CDR1 MNHNY, CDR2 SVGAGI (reference sequence). Trimming stripped 8 bases from V and 2 bases from J, with 16 bases between. This CDR3 has 14 residues. CDR3 sequence (DNA): TGTGCCAGCGCGGACCCGGGAAATACCTACGAGCAGTACTTC. It is translated as CASADPGNTYEQYF.

This clone has only one observation. V usage is TRBV2 and J usage is TRBJ2-2; TRBD1 matches at 7 bases. The CDR3 contains 13 residues. Germline loops: CDR1 SNHLY, CDR2 FYNNEI. The ends lost 6 bases at V and 4 bases at J; junction bases unmatched: 2. CDR3 DNA sequence: TGTGCCAGCAGAAACAGGGGCACCGGGGAGCTGTTTTTT. Protein sequence: CASRNRGTGELFF.

Concerning this clone itself: The sample holds other DNA sequences that translate to the same CDR3. The chain couples TRBV28 to TRBJ2-7, with D possibly matching TRBD2 (6 bases). Germline V gives CDR1 MDHEN, CDR2 SYDVKM. The germline V and J ends were trimmed by 3 bases and 0 bases, with 9 bases remaining between them. There are 14 residues in the CDR3. The CDR3 sequence is CASSFGGSSYEQYF. CDR3 DNA sequence: TGTGCCAGCAGTTTCGGGGGTAGCTCCTACGAGCAGTACTTC.

V and J are TRBV19 and TRBJ1-5; D not resolved. This CDR3 spans 16 amino acids. Germline CDR1 and CDR2: LNHDA and SQIVND (reference sequence). Trimming cost V 7 bases and J 0 bases, with 16 bases left between them. CDR3: CASKIATAYSNQPQHF. The CDR3 nucleotides read TGTGCCAGTAAAATAGCGACGGCGTATAGCAATCAGCCCCAGCATTTT.

CDR3 bases: TGTGCCAGCAGGGGGGCGGCCGCGTACAAAAACATTCAGTACTTC. Translating gives CASRGAAAYKNIQYF. This chain links TRBV6-1 with TRBJ2-4; the D gene is possibly TRBD1 (6 bases). The germline V gene encodes CDR1 MNHNS and CDR2 SASEGT. The CDR3 extends over 15 amino acids. V dropped 6 bases and J dropped 3 bases, with 15 bases sitting between them.

The chain combines TRBV6-9 with TRBJ2-5, with D unresolved. The end of the DNA is better explained by TRBJ2-7, so the J call may be wrong. Germline CDR1 is MNHGY and CDR2 is SVAAGI. The CDR3 covers 11 residues. The CDR3 loop is CASTHPLEQYF. As DNA, the CDR3 is TGTGCCAGCACCCACCCCCTCGAGCAGTACTTC.

The chain combines TRBV5-6 with TRBJ2-1; perhaps TRBD1 as D (5 bases). This CDR3 has 16 residues. The germline V gene has CDR1 SGHDT and CDR2 YYEEEE. V dropped 1 base and J dropped 0 bases, with 11 bases sitting between them. This CDR3 reads CASSLMGRVSYNEQFF. In nucleotides, the CDR3 is TGTGCCAGCAGCTTGATGGGCAGGGTCTCCTACAATGAGCAGTTCTTC.

J is TRBJ2-7 and V is TRBV7-2, with 9 positions matching TRBD2. The junction had 5 bases not matched to a gene; V was cut back by 3 bases and J by 2 bases. The CDR3 is 15 amino acids. Germline V lookup: CDR1 SGHTA, CDR2 FQGNSA. CDR3 amino acids: CASSLPSGIPYEQYF. In DNA, the CDR3 is TGTGCCAGCAGCTTGCCTAGCGGGATACCCTACGAGCAGTACTTC. Together with reference TRBV7-2 and TRBJ2-7, the CDR3 gives the full variable domain: GAGVSQSPSNKVTEKGKDVELRCDPISGHTALYWYRQSLGQGLEFLIYFQGNSAPDKSGLPSDRFSAERTGGSVSTLTIQRTQQEDSAVYLCASSLPSGIPYEQYFGPGTRLTVT.